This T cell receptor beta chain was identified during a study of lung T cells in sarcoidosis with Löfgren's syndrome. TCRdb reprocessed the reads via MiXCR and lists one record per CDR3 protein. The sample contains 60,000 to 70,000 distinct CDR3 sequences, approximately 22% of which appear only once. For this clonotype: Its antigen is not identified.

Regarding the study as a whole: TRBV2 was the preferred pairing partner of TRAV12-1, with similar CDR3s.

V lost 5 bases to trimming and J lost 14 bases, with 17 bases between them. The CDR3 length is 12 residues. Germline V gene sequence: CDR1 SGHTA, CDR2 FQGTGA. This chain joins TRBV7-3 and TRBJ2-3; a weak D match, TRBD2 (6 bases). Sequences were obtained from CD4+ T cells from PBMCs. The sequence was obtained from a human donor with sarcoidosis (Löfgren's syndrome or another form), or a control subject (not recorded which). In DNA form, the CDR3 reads TGTGCCAGCAGCCCTGGCGGGGCCGAGTGGTATTTT. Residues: CASSPGGAEWYF. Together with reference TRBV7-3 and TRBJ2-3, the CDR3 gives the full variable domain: GAGVSQTPSNKVTEKGKYVELRCDPISGHTALYWYRQSLGQGPEFLIYFQGTGAADDSGLPNDRFFAVRPEGSVSTLKIQRTERGDSAVYLCASSPGGAEWYFGPGTRLTVL.